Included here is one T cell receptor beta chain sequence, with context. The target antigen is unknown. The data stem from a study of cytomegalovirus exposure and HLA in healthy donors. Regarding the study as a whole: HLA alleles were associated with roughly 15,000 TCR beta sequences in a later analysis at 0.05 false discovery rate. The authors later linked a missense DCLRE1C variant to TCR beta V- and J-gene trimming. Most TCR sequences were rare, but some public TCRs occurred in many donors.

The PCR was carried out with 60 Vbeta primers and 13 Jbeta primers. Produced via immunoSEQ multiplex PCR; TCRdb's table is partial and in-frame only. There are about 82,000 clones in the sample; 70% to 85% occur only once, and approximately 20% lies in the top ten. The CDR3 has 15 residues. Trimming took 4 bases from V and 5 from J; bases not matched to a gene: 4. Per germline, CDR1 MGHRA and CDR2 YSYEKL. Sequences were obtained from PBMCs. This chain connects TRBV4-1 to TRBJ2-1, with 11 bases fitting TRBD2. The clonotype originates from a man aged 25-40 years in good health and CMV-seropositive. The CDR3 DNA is TGCGCCAGCAGCCTCACTAGCGGGGGAAACAATGAGCAGTTCTTC. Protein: CASSLTSGGNNEQFF.